This T cell receptor (beta chain) is from a study of CXCR3-negative and CXCR3-positive naive CD8 T cells. Study-wide results and limits: Naive cells positive for CXCR3 carried more hydrophobic TRB CDR3s than CXCR3-negative ones. Researchers reported similar TRBV-TRBJ usage in naive CXCR3-negative and CXCR3-positive cells, though memory differed. Memory CD8+ cells showed much lower diversity, while both naive subsets displayed comparably high diversity.

CDR3 size: 13 residues. Comment on this clonotype: Its antigen is currently unknown.

The TRB cDNA libraries were prepared by 5' RACE with UMI labels. TCRdb re-called the 5' RACE reads, yielding one record per CDR3 amino acid sequence without DNA. The sample table sets out some 130,000 distinct CDR3 sequences. A CD45RO-CCR7+CD27+CD95- profile was what naive CD8+ T cells displayed. This TCR was recovered from a human donor in good health. Some clones in this sample may be carry-over from other donors' samples. Material for sequencing was naive CXCR3+ CD8+ T cells from blood. The subset denotes: CD45RO-CCR7+CD27+CD95- naive CD8+ T cells expressing CXCR3 (TNR3+). The J gene is TRBJ1-1, the V gene TRBV12-3 or TRBV12-4; the TRBD1 assignment by TCRdb is unverifiable without DNA. CDR3: CASSWDMGSEAFF.